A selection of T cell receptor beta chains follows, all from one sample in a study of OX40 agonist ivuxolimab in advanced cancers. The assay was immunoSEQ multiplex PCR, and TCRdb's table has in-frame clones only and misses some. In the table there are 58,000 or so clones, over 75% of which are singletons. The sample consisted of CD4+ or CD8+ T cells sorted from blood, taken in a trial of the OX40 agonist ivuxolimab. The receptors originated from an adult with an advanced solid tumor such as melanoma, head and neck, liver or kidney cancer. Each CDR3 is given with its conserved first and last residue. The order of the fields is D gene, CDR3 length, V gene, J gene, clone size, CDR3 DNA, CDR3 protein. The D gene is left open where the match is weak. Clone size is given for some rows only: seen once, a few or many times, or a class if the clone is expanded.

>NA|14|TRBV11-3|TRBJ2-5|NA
TGTGCCAGCAGCCTCCACCCAAATTCTGAGACCCAGTACTTC
CASSLHPNSETQYF
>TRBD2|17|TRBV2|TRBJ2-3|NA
TGTGCCAGCAGTTTGCTAGCGGGGCGCACCGGTAGAGATACGCAGTATTTT
CASSLLAGRTGRDTQYF
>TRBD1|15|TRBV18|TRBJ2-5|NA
TGTGCCAGCTCACCCGGGACAGGGAGCCAAGAGACCCAGTACTTC
CASSPGTGSQETQYF
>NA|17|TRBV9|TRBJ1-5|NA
TGTGCCAGCAGCGTAGGGAAGTTTCGCTATGTCAATCAGCCCCAGCATTTT
CASSVGKFRYVNQPQHF
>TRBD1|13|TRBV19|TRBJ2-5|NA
TGTGCCAGTAGTAAAGACAGGGAAGAGACCCAGTACTTC
CASSKDREETQYF
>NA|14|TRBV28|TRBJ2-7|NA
TGTGCCAGCAGCCTCGGGGGGCCTAGGGGCGAGCAGTACTTC
CASSLGGPRGEQYF
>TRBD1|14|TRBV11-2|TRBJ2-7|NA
TGTGCCAGCAGCTTAGGCAGGGGGAAGTACGAGCAGTACTTC
CASSLGRGKYEQYF
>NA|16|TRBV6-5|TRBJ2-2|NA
TGTGCCAGCAGTTACTCGAATCCACCGAACACCGGGGAGCTGTTTTTT
CASSYSNPPNTGELFF
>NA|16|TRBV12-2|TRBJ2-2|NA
TGTGCAAGTCGCTTAGCGGGAGGGGCGAACACCGGGGAGCTGTTTTTT
CASRLAGGANTGELFF
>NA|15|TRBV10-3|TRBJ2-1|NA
TGTGCCATCAGTGAGTCCAGGGGCCCCAGCGATGAGCAGTTCTTC
CAISESRGPSDEQFF
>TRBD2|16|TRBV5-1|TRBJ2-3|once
TGCGCCAGCAGCTTGCTGGCTAGCGGGGGCACAGATACGCAGTATTTT
CASSLLASGGTDTQYF
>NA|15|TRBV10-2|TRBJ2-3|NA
TGCGCCAGCAGTGAGTCGGTGAAGTGGACAGATACGCAGTATTTT
CASSESVKWTDTQYF
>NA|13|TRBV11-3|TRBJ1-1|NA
TGTGCCAGCAGCTTAGCCGAGAACACTGAAGCTTTCTTT
CASSLAENTEAFF
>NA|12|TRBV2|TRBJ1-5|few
TGTGCCAGCAGTCGACCCAATCAGCCCCAGCATTTT
CASSRPNQPQHF
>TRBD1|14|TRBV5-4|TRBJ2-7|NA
TGTGCCAGCAGCCACAGGGACAGCTCCTACGAGCAGTACTTC
CASSHRDSSYEQYF
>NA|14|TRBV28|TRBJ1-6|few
TGTGCCAGCAGTTTAGGTGGGAATAATTCACCCCTCCACTTT
CASSLGGNNSPLHF
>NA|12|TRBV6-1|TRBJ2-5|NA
TGTGCCAGCACTGGGACGATGGAGACCCAGTACTTC
CASTGTMETQYF
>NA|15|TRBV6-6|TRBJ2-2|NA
TGTGCCAGCAGTTACGAGGGACACTTAGCGGGGGAGCTGTTTTTT
CASSYEGHLAGELFF
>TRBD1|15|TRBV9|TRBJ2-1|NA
TGTGCCAGCAGCGTAGGGGGGACAGGGGTGAATGAGCAGTTCTTC
CASSVGGTGVNEQFF
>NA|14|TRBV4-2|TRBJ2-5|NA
TGTGCCAGCAGCCAAGAGGGACGGTCTGCGACCCAGTACTTC
CASSQEGRSATQYF
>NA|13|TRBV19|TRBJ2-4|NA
TGTGCCAGTAGTTCAGGAGCCAAAAACATTCAGTACTTC
CASSSGAKNIQYF
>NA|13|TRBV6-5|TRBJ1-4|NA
TGTGCCAGCAGCCGAGAACAAAATGAAAAACTGTTTTTT
CASSREQNEKLFF